Following are 5 T cell receptor beta chains from one sample sequenced in a study of blood T cell repertoires in COVID-19. Sequencing was performed with immunoSEQ multiplex PCR; in TCRdb, only in-frame clones are kept and a portion is missing. The sample consists of about 130,000 clones, roughly 69% of them appearing once. Sequenced input: peripheral blood. These receptors were collected from a woman in her sixties or seventies with acute or convalescent COVID-19.

J is TRBJ1-5 and V is TRBV15; 9 nucleotides match TRBD1. This CDR3 is built from 17 residues. Per germline, CDR1 LNHNV and CDR2 YYDKDF (reference sequence). The V and J ends lost 1 base and 4 bases, in that order; junction bases with no gene match: 8. CDR3 amino acids: CATSRGDRDDGNQPQHF. The CDR3 DNA reads as TGTGCCACCAGCAGAGGGGACAGGGATGATGGAAATCAGCCCCAGCATTTT.

The V and J genes are TRBV18 and TRBJ2-3, with D possibly matching TRBD1 (6 bases). The germline V and J ends were trimmed by 0 bases and 3 bases, with 13 bases remaining between them. The CDR3 covers 16 residues. CDR1 is KGHSH, CDR2 LQKENI, per germline. CDR3 sequence (DNA): TGTGCCAGCTCACCACCCTCAGGGGTTAGGACAGATACGCAGTATTTT. It codes for CASSPPSGVRTDTQYF.

CDR3 sequence (DNA): TGCGCCAGCAGCCGGACTAGCGGGATCCGAGTAGACTACGAGCAGTACTTC. Translating it yields CASSRTSGIRVDYEQYF. This chain links TRBV5-1 with TRBJ2-7; 12 bases fit TRBD2. The CDR3 runs 17 residues. Germline V gene sequence: CDR1 SGHRS, CDR2 YFSETQ. With 4 bases clipped from V and 3 bases from J, the junction kept 11 bases outside the gene matches.

The rearrangement links TRBV25-1 to TRBJ1-6; 9 nucleotides align to TRBD1. The length of the CDR3 is 15 residues. V lost 10 bases to trimming and J lost 6 bases; unmatched junction nucleotides: 10. CDR1 and CDR2 (germline): MGHDK, SYGVNS. The DNA for the CDR3 is TGTGCCACCCACGGGACAGGGAGCCCTAATTCACCCCTCCACTTT. It codes for CATHGTGSPNSPLHF.

This chain links TRBV12-5 with TRBJ1-4, with D hard to call. V lost 6 bases and J lost 8, with 10 bases in between. There are 12 residues in the CDR3. Per germline, CDR1 LGHNT and CDR2 FRNRAP. The CDR3 protein is CASGGGSEKLFF. The CDR3 bases are TGTGCTAGTGGCGGAGGGTCCGAAAAACTGTTTTTT. The entire variable domain, with the rest obtained from reference TRBV12-5 and TRBJ1-4, is as follows: DARVTQTPRHKVTEMGQEVTMRCQPILGHNTVFWYRQTMMQGLELLAYFRNRAPLDDSGMPKDRFSAEMPDATLATLKIQPSEPRDSAVYFCASGGGSEKLFFGSGTQLSVL.